This record covers a single T cell receptor (beta chain). This record belongs to a study of shared clonotypes between healthy human individuals. Libraries were prepared by immunoSEQ multiplex PCR; TCRdb keeps only in-frame clonotypes and omits some of them. The sample contains more than 1,200,000 clones, approximately 98.5% of which appear only once. Specimen: naive CD4+ T cells sorted from blood. Subset described: CD45RA+ positively selected. The TCR sequence derives from a man aged 25-45 years in good health.

The CDR3 DNA reads as TGTGCCAGCTCCCGATTAGCGGGAGTTCGGGAGACCCAGTACTTC. Residues: CASSRLAGVRETQYF. The chain joins TRBV18 to TRBJ2-5; 9 bases align to TRBD2. V lost 6 bases, J lost 5 bases, and 10 bases stayed unmatched. Germline values: CDR1 KGHSH, CDR2 LQKENI. This CDR3 is 15 amino acids long.